Each of the 32 T cell receptor beta chains below was sequenced from the same sample in a study of cytomegalovirus exposure and HLA in healthy donors. 13 Jbeta primers and 60 Vbeta primers were used for the PCR. Some clones are missing from TCRdb's copy, which holds only in-frame ones; the method was immunoSEQ multiplex PCR. In the table there are around 110,000 clones, roughly 70% of which are singletons. Sequencing used PBMCs. The receptors originated from a woman aged 40 to 55 in good health and CMV-seropositive.

The rearrangement uses TRBV5-1 and TRBJ1-2, with TRBD1 as a possible D gene (5 bases). Germline V lookup: CDR1 SGHRS, CDR2 YFSETQ. V lost 4 bases, J lost 4 bases, and 20 bases lay in between. The CDR3 consists of 16 residues. CDR3 DNA: TGCGCCAGCAGCGTGGCGACAGACCTACGATCCTATGGCTACACCTTC. Protein: CASSVATDLRSYGYTF.

The genes are TRBV2 and TRBJ2-3; possible D gene TRBD1, 6 bases. V was shortened by 5 bases and J by 8 bases, with 20 bases between the two germline ends. The CDR3 contains 15 residues. CDR1 and CDR2 from the germline V gene are SNHLY and FYNNEI. The DNA of the CDR3 is TGTGCCAGCAGTTCGGACAGAGTCCGCAGAGGTACGCAGTATTTT. It yields the protein CASSSDRVRRGTQYF.

The rearrangement uses TRBV18 and TRBJ1-1; D unclear. This CDR3 contains 13 residues. Trimming left V 6 bases short and J 5 bases short, with 13 bases between. Germline V gene lookup returns CDR1 KGHSH and CDR2 LQKENI. The CDR3 coding sequence is TGTGCCAGCTCGCCCTCGGAGCCAACTGAAGCTTTCTTT. The encoded protein is CASSPSEPTEAFF.

The chain links TRBV19 to TRBJ2-4; D may be TRBD1 (5 bases). The CDR3 is 16 amino acids. The V end lost 4 bases, the J end lost 0 bases, and 13 bases lay between the germline ends. CDR1 and CDR2 from the germline V gene are LNHDA and SQIVND (reference sequence). The CDR3 loop reads CASSTAGSLAKNIQYF. CDR3 DNA: TGTGCCAGTAGTACAGCAGGGTCTCTAGCCAAAAACATTCAGTACTTC.

The rearrangement links TRBV7-9 to TRBJ1-2, with TRBD1 identical over 7 bases. The CDR3 runs to 13 residues. Trimming took 5 bases from V and 4 from J; bases not matched to a gene: 4. Germline values: CDR1 SEHNR, CDR2 FQNEAQ (reference sequence). The CDR3 is CASSHRGGYGYTF. The DNA for the CDR3 is TGTGCCAGCAGCCACAGGGGCGGCTATGGCTACACCTTC.

The chain links TRBV29-1 to TRBJ1-4; TRBD1 matches 8 bases. This CDR3 has 13 amino acids. Germline V CDR1 and CDR2: SQVTM, ANQGSEA. Trimming removed 5 bases from V and 8 bases from J; junction bases left unmatched: 7. The CDR3 coding sequence is TGCAGCGTTAAGGACAGGGTTCGCGAAAAACTGTTTTTT. Protein: CSVKDRVREKLFF.

The J gene is TRBJ2-5, the V gene TRBV4-3; 13 bases line up with TRBD2. Trimming removed 2 bases from V and 5 bases from J; junction bases left unmatched: 2. Germline CDR1 and CDR2: LGHNA and YSLEER. This CDR3 is 15 amino acids long. CDR3 DNA sequence: TGCGCCAGCAGCCAATCGACTAGCGGGGGGGAGACCCAGTACTTC. Translating gives CASSQSTSGGETQYF.

CDR3 protein: CASSLAQGEGYTF. Here the CDR3 DNA reads TGTGCCAGCAGTTTGGCACAGGGTGAGGGCTACACCTTC. The V and J genes are TRBV27 and TRBJ1-2; tentatively, D is TRBD1 (6 bases). This CDR3 comprises 13 residues. Germline values: CDR1 MNHEY, CDR2 SMNVEV (reference sequence). The V end lost 3 bases, the J end lost 8 bases, and 13 bases lay between the germline ends.

The rearrangement uses TRBV4-2 and TRBJ2-3; TRBD2 aligns across 12 bases. Trimming cost V 1 base and J 0 bases; bases outside gene matches: 2. The CDR3 length is 17 residues. CDR1 LGHNA and CDR2 YNFKEQ come from the germline V gene. The DNA of the CDR3 is TGTGCCAGCAGCCAAGGGACTAGCGGGGTGAGCACAGATACGCAGTATTTT. Translating it yields CASSQGTSGVSTDTQYF.

V gene TRBV25-1 combines with J gene TRBJ1-6, with D maybe TRBD1 (5 bases). The CDR3 spans 14 residues. CDR1 and CDR2 from the germline V gene are MGHDK and SYGVNS. The V and J ends lost 2 bases and 6 bases respectively, with 8 bases between them. CDR3 protein: CASSEGHLNSPLHF. The CDR3 bases are TGTGCCAGCAGTGAAGGACACCTTAATTCACCCCTCCACTTT.

The rearrangement uses TRBV6-1 and TRBJ1-5; D not certain. CDR1 and CDR2 (germline): MNHNS, SASEGT. V lost 6 bases and J 5 bases, leaving 8 bases between the germline ends. The CDR3 totals 12 residues. The CDR3, as DNA: TGTGCCAGCAGCAGGTGGGATCAGCCCCAGCATTTT. Translation: CASSRWDQPQHF.

This clone has just one count. The V and J genes are TRBV5-8 and TRBJ2-7, with D possibly matching TRBD1 (5 bases). The V and J ends lost 2 bases and 6 bases respectively, with 18 bases between them. The CDR3 contains 15 residues. Looked up from germline, CDR1 is SGHTS and CDR2 is YDEGEE. CDR3 sequence (DNA): TGTGCCAGCAGCTTAGGGGCAGTTTCATCTCGCGAGCAGTACTTC. Its protein is CASSLGAVSSREQYF. The variable domain in full, completed from reference TRBV5-8 and TRBJ2-7, reads EAGVTQSPTHLIKTRGQQATLRCSPISGHTSVYWYQQALGLGLQFLLWYDEGEERNRGNFPPRFSGRQFPNYSSELNVNALELEDSALYLCASSLGAVSSREQYFGPGTRLTVT.

CDR3: CASSPEPPLPGRTGELFF. CDR3 DNA sequence: TGTGCCAGCAGTCCTGAGCCCCCGTTGCCAGGGAGGACCGGGGAGCTGTTTTTT. The rearrangement joins TRBV27 to TRBJ2-2, with a possible D match to TRBD2 (6 bases). Germline V gene sequence: CDR1 MNHEY, CDR2 SMNVEV (reference sequence). Trimming took off 5 bases at V and 5 bases at J, with 24 bases between the two ends. The CDR3 has 18 residues.

This chain uses TRBV10-2 with TRBJ2-6; 8 nucleotides align to TRBD1. The V gene end was trimmed by 5 bases and the J gene end by 2 bases; junction bases not matched to a gene: 8. The V gene's germline CDR1 is WSHSY and CDR2 SAAADI. The CDR3 sequence is 17 residues long. CDR3 nucleotides: TGCGCCAGCAGTATTGACAGGGGTAAAACTGGGGCCAACGTCCTGACTTTC. Translation: CASSIDRGKTGANVLTF.

The V call is TRBV4-3, the J call TRBJ1-2; a weak D match, TRBD1 (6 bases). Trimming left V 0 bases short and J 6 bases short, with 17 bases between. The CDR3 covers 16 residues. The germline V gene encodes CDR1 LGHNA and CDR2 YSLEER. CDR3 DNA: TGCGCCAGCAGCCAAGATTTAGCGGGGGGCGCCGATGGCTACACCTTC. Residues: CASSQDLAGGADGYTF.

V and J are TRBV19 and TRBJ2-7, with D tentatively TRBD2 (6 bases). V was shortened by 8 bases and J by 3 bases, with 17 bases between the two germline ends. The germline gives CDR1 LNHDA, CDR2 SQIVND (reference sequence). The CDR3 consists of 14 residues. The CDR3 loop is CASQAGQGNYEQYF. The CDR3 coding sequence is TGTGCCAGTCAGGCGGGGCAGGGTAACTACGAGCAGTACTTC.

The chain carries TRBV30 and TRBJ1-4; 7 bases line up with TRBD1. The CDR3 is 15 amino acids. CDR1 and CDR2 (germline): GTSNPN, SVGIG (reference sequence). The V gene end was trimmed by 4 bases and the J gene end by 3 bases; junction bases not matched to a gene: 8. The CDR3 sequence: CAWNPTGQPNEKLFF. The CDR3 DNA sequence: TGTGCCTGGAACCCAACGGGACAGCCTAATGAAAAACTGTTTTTT.

The gene calls are TRBV30 and TRBJ1-5, with 10 bases identical to TRBD1. CDR3 size: 14 residues. Losses at the gene ends were 3 bases for V and 1 base for J; bases not matched to a gene: 0. CDR1 and CDR2 (germline): GTSNPN, SVGIG (reference sequence). CDR3 sequence: CAWRGQGSNQPQHF. The DNA of the CDR3 is TGTGCCTGGAGGGGACAGGGGAGCAATCAGCCCCAGCATTTT.

The chain is built from TRBV4-3 and TRBJ2-7, with TRBD2 identical over 9 bases. The trim removed 4 bases at V and 7 bases at J, leaving 8 bases unmatched. This CDR3 region has 14 residues. Germline CDR1 is LGHNA and CDR2 is YSLEER. The CDR3 DNA follows: TGCGCCAGCAGCCCGCAGGGGCTAGCGGGGGAGCAGTACTTC. This sequence encodes CASSPQGLAGEQYF.

This clone was observed a few times. The chain uses TRBV5-5 and TRBJ1-4; possible D gene TRBD1, 5 bases. The germline CDR1 and CDR2 sequences are SGHKS and YYEKEE (reference sequence). The CDR3 length is 15 residues. V shed 3 bases and J shed 8 bases, with 17 bases lying between them. This CDR3 reads CASSWGGEGREKLFF. The DNA of the CDR3 is TGTGCCAGCAGCTGGGGGGGGGAAGGAAGAGAAAAACTGTTTTTT.

The genes are TRBV25-1 and TRBJ1-1, with D possibly being TRBD1 (6 bases). The CDR3 is made up of 14 amino acids. Germline V gene sequence: CDR1 MGHDK, CDR2 SYGVNS. V was pared by 4 bases and J by 4 bases, with 13 bases between. CDR3 sequence: CASSAQGLGTEAFF. As DNA, the CDR3 is TGTGCCAGCAGTGCACAGGGATTAGGCACTGAAGCTTTCTTT. The full variable domain, completed using reference TRBV25-1 and TRBJ1-1, is EADIYQTPRYLVIGTGKKITLECSQTMGHDKMYWYQQDPGMELHLIHYSYGVNSTEKGDLSSESTVSRIRTEHFPLTLESARPSHTSQYLCASSAQGLGTEAFFGQGTRLTVV.

V and J are TRBV7-3 and TRBJ1-2; TRBD1 agrees at 11 bases. This CDR3 spans 15 amino acids. Unmatched junction bases numbered 8, after V lost 5 bases and J lost 6 bases. Germline V gene sequence: CDR1 SGHTA, CDR2 FQGTGA. The CDR3 is CASSPGQGAADGYTF. The CDR3, as DNA: TGTGCCAGCAGCCCCGGACAGGGGGCGGCGGATGGCTACACCTTC.

This chain uses TRBV10-3 with TRBJ2-2, with 13 bases lining up with TRBD2. CDR1 and CDR2 from the germline V gene are ENHRY and SYGVKD. The CDR3 runs 19 residues. V lost 4 bases to trimming and J lost 5 bases; unmatched junction nucleotides: 13. The chain's CDR3 is CAISGGGTSGALGTGELFF. CDR3 coding DNA: TGTGCCATCAGTGGCGGAGGGACTAGCGGGGCCCTGGGGACCGGGGAGCTGTTTTTT.

The chain is built from TRBV30 and TRBJ2-5; TRBD2 is a possible D gene (5 bases). V lost 6 bases and J lost 7, with 21 bases in between. This CDR3 has 14 residues. Germline CDR1 GTSNPN, CDR2 SVGIG (reference sequence). In nucleotides, the CDR3 is TGTGCCTGCCAAAGCTCCGGGGAATTAGGGACCCAGTACTTC. This codes for CACQSSGELGTQYF.

The genes are TRBV2 and TRBJ2-3; D perhaps matches TRBD2 (6 bases). Trimming stripped 5 bases from V and 0 bases from J, with 12 bases between. This CDR3 region has 15 residues. Germline V gene sequence: CDR1 SNHLY, CDR2 FYNNEI. The CDR3 DNA reads as TGTGCCAGCAGTCGGGACTGGTTTAGCACAGATACGCAGTATTTT. Translating gives CASSRDWFSTDTQYF.

J is TRBJ2-7 and V is TRBV19, with TRBD1 as a possible D gene (6 bases). Looked up from germline, CDR1 is LNHDA and CDR2 is SQIVND (reference sequence). With 2 bases removed from V and 3 bases from J, the gap between germline ends came to 11 bases. This CDR3 is built from 14 residues. CDR3 loop: CASSITGNLYEQYF. CDR3 in DNA: TGTGCCAGTAGTATAACAGGGAATCTCTACGAGCAGTACTTC.

The chain links TRBV19 to TRBJ2-1; D is possibly TRBD1 (6 bases). The CDR3 is made up of 15 amino acids. Between the trimmed V and J ends, which lost 5 bases and 6 bases, there was a span of 17 bases. The V gene's germline CDR1 is LNHDA and CDR2 SQIVND (reference sequence). The DNA for the CDR3 is TGTGCCAGTAGTCAGGGGTCTAGGTCTCTCAATGAGCAGTTCTTC. This codes for CASSQGSRSLNEQFF.

A word on this clone: The same CDR3 also results from other DNA sequences found in this sample. This chain links TRBV2 with TRBJ2-5; a weak D match, TRBD2 (6 bases). This CDR3 has 13 amino acids. V lost 6 bases, J lost 2 bases, and 10 bases lay in between. Per germline, CDR1 SNHLY and CDR2 FYNNEI. DNA for the CDR3: TGTGCCAGCAGCCCAGCGGGTCAAGAGACCCAGTACTTC. Amino acid sequence: CASSPAGQETQYF.

This chain joins TRBV19 and TRBJ2-3; 8 bases agree with TRBD2. The CDR3 consists of 17 residues. Losses at the gene ends were 4 bases for V and 0 bases for J; bases not matched to a gene: 9. Looked up from germline, CDR1 is LNHDA and CDR2 is SQIVND (reference sequence). DNA for the CDR3: TGTGCCAGTAGTACCCTCCAGCGGGGGACTAGCACAGATACGCAGTATTTT. Its translation is CASSTLQRGTSTDTQYF.

This sequence joins TRBV19 and TRBJ1-6, with D maybe TRBD1 (6 bases). Trimming left V 7 bases short and J 7 bases short, with 17 bases between. The germline gives CDR1 LNHDA, CDR2 SQIVND (reference sequence). CDR3 length equals 15 residues. CDR3 loop: CASTEDRFSNSPLHF. In DNA form, the CDR3 reads TGTGCCAGTACTGAGGACAGATTCTCAAATTCACCCCTCCACTTT.

This clone appeared a few times. V is TRBV4-2 and J is TRBJ2-7, with D perhaps TRBD2 (6 bases). Trimming took off 1 base at V and 7 bases at J, with 11 bases between the two ends. Germline values: CDR1 LGHNA, CDR2 YNFKEQ. There are 13 residues in the CDR3. The DNA of the CDR3 is TGTGCCAGCAGCCAAGGGGAGGAGGGAGAGCAGTACTTC. Translation gives CASSQGEEGEQYF.

With regard to this clone: Other DNA variants within this sample encode the same CDR3. The chain carries TRBV1 and TRBJ2-5; the table calls TRBD1, which could not be checked here. TRBV1 represents a pseudogene. The CDR3 is 15 residues long. CDR3 protein: CTSSKPGTGGETQYF. The CDR3 nucleotides read TGCACCAGCTCAAAACCCGGGACAGGGGGCGAGACCCAGTACTTC.